These 10 T cell receptor beta chains originate from one sample sequenced in a study of early T cells in non-severe SARS-CoV-2 infection. TCRdb itself ran the 5' RACE reads through MiXCR, one entry per CDR3 protein. The data hold some 61,000 distinct CDR3 sequences, with approximately 10% observed a single time. Sequencing was performed on whole blood, taken at baseline. The origin of the receptors is an adult who was a healthcare worker with PCR-confirmed SARS-CoV-2 infection or an uninfected control (not recorded which).

This clonotype was observed many times. This sequence joins TRBV15 and TRBJ1-2; no firm D call. Deletions cut 3 bases from V and 2 bases from J, with 7 bases between. From germline, CDR1 is LNHNV and CDR2 YYDKDF (reference sequence). The length of the CDR3 is 13 residues. Here the CDR3 reads CATSSSGNYGYTF. The CDR3 DNA is TGTGCCACCAGCAGTTCAGGAAACTATGGCTACACCTTC.

This clonotype has more than one count but fewer than ten. The chain carries TRBV5-4 and TRBJ2-1; 11 bases map to TRBD2. Germline values: CDR1 SGHNT, CDR2 YYREEE (reference sequence). The CDR3 contains 15 residues. The junction had 9 bases not matched to a gene; V was cut back by 6 bases and J by 7 bases. CDR3 residues: CASNPPGTSGNEQFF. Written as DNA, the CDR3 is TGTGCCAGCAACCCACCCGGGACTAGCGGAAATGAGCAGTTCTTC.

This clonotype was found many times. The rearrangement uses TRBV7-8 and TRBJ2-7; TRBD1 agrees at 7 bases. The J segment lost 0 bases and the V segment lost 6 bases, leaving 2 bases of the junction unmatched. Germline assignment: CDR1 SGHVS and CDR2 FQNEAQ. CDR3 length: 13 amino acids. The CDR3 protein is CASSPGGSYEQYF. The CDR3 DNA reads TGTGCCAGCAGTCCAGGGGGCTCCTACGAGCAGTACTTC.

The V gene is TRBV7-3, the J gene TRBJ2-2; the D is unclear. V was shortened by 3 bases and J by 1 base, with 15 bases between the two germline ends. This CDR3 spans 17 amino acids. The germline CDR1 and CDR2 sequences are SGHTA and FQGTGA. CDR3 sequence (DNA): TGTGCCAGCAGCTTGGGATTCGGACGGATGAACACCGGGGAGCTGTTTTTT. The encoded protein is CASSLGFGRMNTGELFF.

This clonotype appeared many times. The rearrangement uses TRBV13 and TRBJ1-3, with 8 positions matching TRBD1. The CDR3 spans 16 residues. Germline V gene lookup returns CDR1 PRHDT and CDR2 FYEKMQ (reference sequence). The trim removed 5 bases at V and 0 bases at J, leaving 6 bases unmatched. CDR3 sequence (DNA): TGTGCCAGCAGCAAAGTGACAGGGGACTCTGGAAACACCATATATTTT. As protein: CASSKVTGDSGNTIYF.

This clonotype has just a few counts. The CDR3 coding sequence is TGTGCCAGCAGTGGTTCGTCGGACTGGAACGGTGAGCAGTTCTTC. Its protein is CASSGSSDWNGEQFF. The J gene is TRBJ2-1, the V gene TRBV25-1; tentative D call: TRBD2 (5 bases). The CDR3 totals 15 residues. The germline gives CDR1 MGHDK, CDR2 SYGVNS. V was trimmed by 4 bases and J by 9 bases, leaving 19 bases between them.

The chain combines TRBV9 with TRBJ2-3; D call uncertain. Per the germline V gene, CDR1 is SGDLS and CDR2 is YYNGEE. The CDR3 is 11 residues long. V was trimmed by 7 bases and J by 5 bases, leaving 8 bases between them. This CDR3 reads CASSAGDTQYF. The CDR3 DNA sequence: TGTGCCAGCTCAGCTGGAGATACGCAGTATTTT.

The chain has TRBV12-3 or TRBV12-4 and TRBJ2-2, with D possibly being TRBD1 (5 bases). V lost 3 bases and J lost 6, with 11 bases in between. This CDR3 has 14 amino acids. The CDR3 DNA reads TGTGCCAGCAGTTTCGTCCAGACAGCCGGGGAGCTGTTTTTT. This gives the protein CASSFVQTAGELFF.

The V call is TRBV29-1, the J call TRBJ2-3; perhaps D is TRBD1 or TRBD2 (6 bases each). The germline V gene has CDR1 SQVTM and CDR2 ANQGSEA. V was shortened by 0 bases and J by 7 bases, with 17 bases between the two germline ends. The CDR3 spans 15 residues. In DNA, the CDR3 is TGCAGCGTTGAAGACCCGATTGCGGGACAACATACGCAGTATTTT. Its protein product is CSVEDPIAGQHTQYF.

This clonotype was seen a handful of times. The rearrangement links TRBV5-1 to TRBJ1-5; D unclear. The V and J ends lost 0 bases and 11 bases respectively, with 15 bases between them. Per the germline V gene, CDR1 is SGHRS and CDR2 is YFSETQ. The CDR3 has 14 amino acids. The CDR3 DNA follows: TGCGCCAGCAGCTTGGAGGGTGGGATGGCCGCCCAGCATTTT. Residues: CASSLEGGMAAQHF.